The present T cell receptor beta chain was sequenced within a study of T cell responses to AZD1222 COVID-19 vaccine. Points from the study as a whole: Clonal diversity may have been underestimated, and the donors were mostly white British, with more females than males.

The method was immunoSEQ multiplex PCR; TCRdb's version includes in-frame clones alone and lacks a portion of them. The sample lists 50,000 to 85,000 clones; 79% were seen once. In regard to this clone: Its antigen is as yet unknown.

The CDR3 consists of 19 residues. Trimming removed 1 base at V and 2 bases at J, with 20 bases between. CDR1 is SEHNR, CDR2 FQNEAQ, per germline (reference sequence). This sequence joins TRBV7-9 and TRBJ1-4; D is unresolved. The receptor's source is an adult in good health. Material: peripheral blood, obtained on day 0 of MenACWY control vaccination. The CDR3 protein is CASSLGGSSGDATNEKLFF. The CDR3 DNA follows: TGTGCCAGCAGCTTAGGTGGCAGTTCGGGCGACGCGACTAATGAAAAACTGTTTTTT.